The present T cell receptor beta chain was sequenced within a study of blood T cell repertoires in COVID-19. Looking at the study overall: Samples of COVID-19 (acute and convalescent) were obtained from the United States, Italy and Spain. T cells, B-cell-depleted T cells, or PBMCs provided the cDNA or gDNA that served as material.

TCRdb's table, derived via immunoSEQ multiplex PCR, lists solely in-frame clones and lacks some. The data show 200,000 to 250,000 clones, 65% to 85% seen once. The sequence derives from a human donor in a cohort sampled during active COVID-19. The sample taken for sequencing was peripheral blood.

CDR3 protein: CATSTGGPYNEQFF. In nucleotides, the CDR3 is TGTGCCACCAGCACGGGGGGGCCCTACAATGAGCAGTTCTTC. The chain joins TRBV15 to TRBJ2-1, with TRBD2 identical over 8 bases. The length of the CDR3 is 14 residues. Germline loops: CDR1 LNHNV, CDR2 YYDKDF (reference sequence). V gave up 4 bases and J gave up 2 bases; unmatched junction bases: 1.